A single sample is the source of the 31 T cell receptor beta chains below, sequenced in a study of metastatic and nonmetastatic thyroid tumors. Patients had received no treatment of any kind before thyroid surgery. TCRdb used MiXCR to call clones anew from the PCR reads. The sample lists some 15,000 clones; around 13% were seen once. Sequenced material: blood. These receptors came from a female donor with papillary thyroid cancer or a benign thyroid nodule (not recorded which). Some clones in this sample may be carry-over from other donors' samples.

In this sample, this clone turned up many times. This rearrangement joins TRBV7-2 to TRBJ1-5; D remains ambiguous. Trimming removed 1 base at V and 7 bases at J, with 11 bases between. Germline CDR1 reads SGHTA; CDR2 reads FQGNSA. The CDR3 is made up of 14 amino acids. For the CDR3, the DNA is TGTGCCAGCAGCTTAGGGGCAGCCGTGCAGCCCCAGCATTTT. Translated: CASSLGAAVQPQHF.

Ten or more counts support this clone. V gene TRBV6-4 combines with J gene TRBJ2-7, with D perhaps TRBD2 (7 bases). The CDR3 consists of 16 residues. V lost 8 bases to trimming and J lost 3 bases, with 23 bases between them. Per the germline V gene, CDR1 is MRHNA and CDR2 is SNTAGT. DNA for the CDR3: TGTGCCAGCTCTCGGAGGGGGGGGCCCCGGAGCTACGAGCAGTACTTC. Amino acid sequence: CASSRRGGPRSYEQYF.

On this clone: Mismatch with germline at one junction end may stem from a read error. CDR3 DNA sequence: TGCTCCAGCAGTTTATATCGCGAGCAGTACTTC. Translated, it gives CSSSLYREQYF. V and J are TRBV12-3 or TRBV12-4 and TRBJ2-7; D gene unclear. The CDR3 totals 11 residues.

To note about this clone: At one end, the junction sequence differs from germline, possibly due to a read error. This rearrangement joins TRBV2 to TRBJ1-5; TRBD1 aligns across 7 bases. The CDR3 is 14 amino acids. The germline V gene has CDR1 SNHLY and CDR2 FYNNEI. The CDR3 bases are TGTGCCAGCATCGACAGGGTGGGCAATCAGCCCCATCATTTT. Translated: CASIDRVGNQPHHF. The full variable domain, its missing parts supplied by reference TRBV2 and TRBJ1-5, is EPEVTQTPSHQVTQMGQEVILRCVPISNHLYFYWYRQILGQKVEFLVSFYNNEISEKSEIFDDQFSVERPDGSNFTLKIRSTKLEDSAMYFCASIDRVGNQPHHFGDGTRLSIL.

This clone was seen repeatedly, ten times or more. V usage is TRBV9 and J usage is TRBJ2-7, with D possibly TRBD2 on 6 matching bases. Germline loops: CDR1 SGDLS, CDR2 YYNGEE. V lost 4 bases and J lost 2, with 19 bases in between. This CDR3 has 16 residues. The CDR3 nucleotides are TGTGCCAGCAGCCCCGCCTCGGGACTCAATGCCTACGAGCAGTACTTC. It is translated as CASSPASGLNAYEQYF.

This clone was seen ten or more times. This chain joins TRBV9 and TRBJ2-3, with D unclear. Germline CDR1 reads SGDLS; CDR2 reads YYNGEE. V was clipped by 0 bases and J by 5 bases, with 4 bases between them. The CDR3 spans 12 residues. This CDR3 reads CASSVGVDTQYF. The CDR3 DNA reads TGTGCCAGCAGCGTAGGAGTAGATACGCAGTATTTT.

This clone occurred many times. V gene TRBV5-1 combines with J gene TRBJ2-3, with 9 bases lining up with TRBD1. The CDR3 contains 14 residues. V was clipped by 4 bases and J by 6 bases; unmatched bases: 6. Germline CDR1 and CDR2: SGHRS and YFSETQ. CDR3: CASSLGQGKDTQYF. The CDR3 DNA reads as TGCGCCAGCAGCCTTGGACAGGGGAAGGATACGCAGTATTTT.

This clone qualifies as medium-sized (0.01 to 0.1%). The chain is built from TRBV2 and TRBJ2-3; 8 nucleotides align to TRBD2. From germline, CDR1 is SNHLY and CDR2 FYNNEI. V was pared by 8 bases and J by 4 bases, with 11 bases of the junction left unmatched. This CDR3 spans 15 amino acids. CDR3 amino acids: CASGGRGGISDTQYF. Written as DNA, the CDR3 is TGTGCCAGCGGGGGTCGCGGGGGGATCTCAGATACGCAGTATTTT.

This clone was seen at least ten times. The chain couples TRBV19 to TRBJ2-7, with D tentatively TRBD2 (6 bases). Germline-derived CDR1 and CDR2 are LNHDA and SQIVND (reference sequence). The CDR3 contains 13 residues. The V end was cut by 5 bases, the J end by 7 bases, with 15 bases between. CDR3 sequence (DNA): TGTGCCAGTAGTGGGCAGGGACTGAGGGAGCAGTACTTC. Protein: CASSGQGLREQYF.

The V and J genes are TRBV5-1 and TRBJ2-6; tentative D call: TRBD2 (6 bases). Germline-derived CDR1 and CDR2 are SGHRS and YFSETQ. The V gene lost 4 bases and the J gene lost 8 bases, with 25 bases spanning the gap. CDR3 size: 18 residues. The CDR3 loop reads CASSRDQGGGSVTNVLTF. The CDR3 bases are TGCGCCAGCAGCCGGGACCAGGGAGGAGGCTCTGTGACCAACGTCCTGACTTTC.

This clone was observed a few times. This rearrangement joins TRBV6-1 to TRBJ1-1, with D hard to call. The CDR3 consists of 11 residues. Germline V gives CDR1 MNHNS, CDR2 SASEGT. In DNA form, the CDR3 reads TGTTCCATCTCATTGTTCCCTGAAGCTTTCTTT. It is translated as CSISLFPEAFF.

This clone has a count of ten or more. This chain uses TRBV7-2 with TRBJ2-7; TRBD1 or TRBD2 may be the D gene (5 bases each). V lost 5 bases, J lost 0 bases, and 14 bases lay in between. This CDR3 is built from 15 residues. CDR1 is SGHTA, CDR2 FQGNSA, per germline. The CDR3 coding sequence is TGTGCCAGCAGCCCGGGGACGGCATACTCCTACGAGCAGTACTTC. Its protein product is CASSPGTAYSYEQYF.

The sample holds many counts of this clone. V usage is TRBV24-1 and J usage is TRBJ2-5, with 8 bases lining up with TRBD1. CDR3 length: 18 amino acids. Germline-derived CDR1 and CDR2 are KGHDR and SFDVKD. J lost 2 bases, V lost 3 bases, and 13 bases had no gene match. The CDR3 region is CATSDPDPGTGEQETQYF. For the CDR3, the DNA is TGTGCCACCAGTGATCCAGACCCCGGGACAGGAGAACAAGAGACCCAGTACTTC.

This clone was found many times. The chain combines TRBV5-1 with TRBJ1-2; D gene unclear. In germline, CDR1 is SGHRS, CDR2 YFSETQ. CDR3 length: 15 residues. V lost 1 base, J lost 2 bases, and 12 bases lay in between. In nucleotides, the CDR3 is TGCGCCAGCAGCTTGAACGGGGAACCGAACTATGGCTACACCTTC. Its protein product is CASSLNGEPNYGYTF. The full variable domain, rest sourced from reference TRBV5-1 and TRBJ1-2, is KAGVTQTPRYLIKTRGQQVTLSCSPISGHRSVSWYQQTPGQGLQFLFEYFSETQRNKGNFPGRFSGRQFSNSRSEMNVSTLELGDSALYLCASSLNGEPNYGYTFGSGTRLTVV.

This clone was counted a few times. The chain employs TRBV28 and TRBJ1-5; 7 bases are shared with TRBD1. The CDR3 has 15 residues. V lost 10 bases and J lost 7; bases outside the gene matches: 16. Germline V lookup: CDR1 MDHEN, CDR2 SYDVKM. The CDR3 coding sequence is TGTGCCATCAGGTGGCCGGGACAGTGGAGCCAGCCCCAGCATTTT. Translated: CAIRWPGQWSQPQHF. Supplemented by reference TRBV28 and TRBJ1-5, the full variable domain reads DVKVTQSSRYLVKRTGEKVFLECVQDMDHENMFWYRQDPGLGLRLIYFSYDVKMKEKGDIPEGYSVSREKKERFSLILESASTNQTSMYLCAIRWPGQWSQPQHFGDGTRLSIL.

This clone has a count of ten or more. V is TRBV3-1 and J is TRBJ1-1; no clear D gene. Germline loops: CDR1 LGHDT, CDR2 YNNKEL (reference sequence). Trimming left V 6 bases short and J 4 bases short, with 15 bases between. This CDR3 has 14 amino acids. This CDR3 is CASRDQVAGTEAFF. The CDR3 DNA is TGTGCCAGCAGAGACCAAGTGGCGGGCACTGAAGCTTTCTTT.

This clone was detected ten times or more. In nucleotides, the CDR3 is TGTGCCACCAGCAGAGATAGCGGGTCCTACAATGAGCAGTTCTTC. Its translation: CATSRDSGSYNEQFF. The gene calls are TRBV15 and TRBJ2-1; 7 bases line up with TRBD2. This CDR3 has 15 amino acids. Germline CDR1 reads LNHNV; CDR2 reads YYDKDF (reference sequence). J was trimmed by 1 base and V by 0 bases; bases with no gene match: 0.

In regard to this clone: Mismatch with germline at one junction end may stem from a read error. The chain has TRBV11-1 and TRBJ1-1, with 7 bases aligning to TRBD1. Germline V gene lookup returns CDR1 SGHAT and CDR2 FQDESV (reference sequence). CDR3 length equals 18 residues. The CDR3 DNA reads TGTGCCATCAGCTTGGTAGCGTATAGGGTCGACAGGGTAAGTGAAGCTTTCTTT. Amino acids: CAISLVAYRVDRVSEAFF.

The chain employs TRBV19 and TRBJ1-4; 8 bases align to TRBD1. The CDR3 covers 15 residues. Germline CDR1 and CDR2: LNHDA and SQIVND (reference sequence). Losses at the gene ends were 6 bases for V and 14 bases for J; bases not matched to a gene: 17. CDR3 DNA sequence: TGTGCCAGTAGAAGGACAGGGAAGATGGGCCTTCGTCTGTTTTTT. Its translation: CASRRTGKMGLRLFF.

This clone showed up just a few times. The rearrangement joins TRBV2 to TRBJ1-2, with TRBD1 matching 7 bases. This CDR3 contains 11 residues. Trimming at V came to 6 bases and at J to 8 bases, leaving 3 bases not matched to a gene. Germline-derived CDR1 and CDR2 are SNHLY and FYNNEI. The CDR3 DNA reads TGTGCCAGCAGGGGGGGACAGGGCTACACCTTC. Its translation is CASRGGQGYTF. Full variable domain (outside the CDR3, taken from reference TRBV2 and TRBJ1-2): EPEVTQTPSHQVTQMGQEVILRCVPISNHLYFYWYRQILGQKVEFLVSFYNNEISEKSEIFDDQFSVERPDGSNFTLKIRSTKLEDSAMYFCASRGGQGYTFGSGTRLTVV.

In this sample, this clone is medium-sized. The chain carries TRBV5-1 and TRBJ2-2; the D gene is possibly TRBD1 (6 bases). V lost 2 bases and J 0 bases, leaving 11 bases between the germline ends. CDR3 length: 16 amino acids. CDR1 SGHRS and CDR2 YFSETQ come from the germline V gene. Here the CDR3 reads CASSLGQPSNTGELFF. The CDR3 DNA sequence: TGCGCCAGCAGCTTAGGACAGCCGTCGAACACCGGGGAGCTGTTTTTT.

This clone was seen at least ten times. The chain joins TRBV18 to TRBJ1-2; D gene uncertain. Looked up from germline, CDR1 is KGHSH and CDR2 is LQKENI. The germline V and J ends were trimmed by 0 bases and 0 bases, with 11 bases remaining between them. The CDR3 is 16 residues long. The CDR3 coding sequence is TGTGCCAGCTCACCACCGACGGCAAAAGCTAACTATGGCTACACCTTC. The encoded protein is CASSPPTAKANYGYTF.

This clone was seen at least ten times. This chain joins TRBV27 and TRBJ1-1, with unresolved D. The CDR3 has 14 residues. V gave up 6 bases and J gave up 0 bases, with 11 bases separating them. CDR1 and CDR2 (germline): MNHEY, SMNVEV (reference sequence). CDR3 protein: CASSPKVVNTEAFF. As DNA, the CDR3 is TGTGCCAGCAGCCCCAAGGTTGTGAACACTGAAGCTTTCTTT.

Details on this clone: Mismatch with germline at one junction end may stem from a read error. The chain combines TRBV6-1 with TRBJ1-1; the D is unclear. The CDR3 extends over 11 amino acids. Germline CDR1 and CDR2: MNHNS and SASEGT. The DNA for the CDR3 is TGTGCCAGCAGGATCGGGCCGGAAGATTTCTTT. It encodes CASRIGPEDFF.

The sample holds many counts of this clone. With a much larger clone just one base away, this may be a read error. This rearrangement joins TRBV28 to TRBJ1-1, with D hard to call. The CDR3 loop spans 16 amino acids. Germline CDR1 reads MDHEN; CDR2 reads SYDVKM. CDR3: CAGSYPPRGMDTEAFF. The CDR3 DNA follows: TGTGCCGGCAGTTACCCCCCGCGGGGAATGGACACTGAAGCTTTCTTT.

This clone was counted at least ten times. The rearrangement joins TRBV29-1 to TRBJ1-5; D is undetermined. CDR1 SQVTM and CDR2 ANQGSEA come from the germline V gene. V was cut by 4 bases and J by 2 bases, with 9 bases left in between. CDR3 length equals 13 residues. The CDR3 is CSVALGGNQPQHF. The CDR3 DNA is TGCAGCGTTGCGCTTGGGGGCAATCAGCCCCAGCATTTT.

This clone was observed at least ten times. This chain uses TRBV18 with TRBJ1-2; D remains unclear. CDR1 and CDR2 (germline): KGHSH, LQKENI. The CDR3 runs 16 residues. V was pared by 0 bases and J by 0 bases, with 11 bases between. CDR3 loop: CASSPPAALANYGYTF. The CDR3 region has the DNA TGTGCCAGCTCACCACCCGCGGCGTTAGCTAACTATGGCTACACCTTC.

Of note for this clone: One end of the junction varies from germline; a read error may be responsible. The chain employs TRBV19 and TRBJ1-5; D might be TRBD1 (6 bases). Germline V gives CDR1 LNHDA, CDR2 SQIVND (reference sequence). CDR3 size: 14 residues. The chain's CDR3 is CDSSPVGGNQPQHF. CDR3 coding DNA: TGTGACAGTAGTCCCGTAGGGGGGAATCAGCCACAGCATTTT.

Many counts were recorded for this clone. V is TRBV2 and J is TRBJ1-3, with TRBD1 as a possible D gene (6 bases). The CDR3 is made up of 15 amino acids. Looked up from germline, CDR1 is SNHLY and CDR2 is FYNNEI. Trimming left V 6 bases short and J 0 bases short, with 12 bases between. In DNA, the CDR3 is TGTGCCAGCAGGCACAGGGAGAGCTCTGGAAACACCATATATTTT. This sequence encodes CASRHRESSGNTIYF. Combining the CDR3 with reference TRBV2 and TRBJ1-3 gives the whole variable domain EPEVTQTPSHQVTQMGQEVILRCVPISNHLYFYWYRQILGQKVEFLVSFYNNEISEKSEIFDDQFSVERPDGSNFTLKIRSTKLEDSAMYFCASRHRESSGNTIYFGEGSWLTVV.

This clone was seen many times. The chain carries TRBV4-1 and TRBJ1-4, with 7 bases aligning to TRBD1. Germline values: CDR1 MGHRA, CDR2 YSYEKL. Losses at the gene ends were 2 bases for V and 6 bases for J; bases not matched to a gene: 3. The CDR3 is made up of 14 amino acids. The CDR3 nucleotides read TGCGCCAGCAGCCAACCCGGGACAGATGAAAAACTGTTTTTT. It codes for CASSQPGTDEKLFF.

The gene calls are TRBV6-1 and TRBJ2-7; 9 positions match TRBD2. With V trimmed by 4 bases and J by 2 bases, 9 bases remained unmatched. This CDR3 region has 16 residues. Germline V gene sequence: CDR1 MNHNS, CDR2 SASEGT. The CDR3 region is CASSVVWSSGTYEQYF. CDR3 sequence (DNA): TGTGCCAGCAGTGTAGTCTGGTCTAGCGGGACCTACGAGCAGTACTTC.